Shown below are 8 T cell receptor beta chains from a single sample sequenced in a study of T cells in Graves' hyperthyroidism and ophthalmopathy. RNA transcripts served as the template for amplifying TCR beta CDR3 regions. HTBI primers were employed in a first-round RT-PCR of the TCR CDR3. TCRdb re-derived calls from the multiplex PCR reads in MiXCR, one entry per CDR3 protein. This sample carries over 500,000 distinct CDR3 sequences, over 15% of them seen once, and the ten largest clones take 17%. Sequenced material: blood. Every receptor here comes from a woman between 18 and 30 years old with Graves' ophthalmopathy.

This chain connects TRBV7-2 to TRBJ1-5; D unclear. The CDR3 length is 14 residues. V was clipped by 10 bases and J by 2 bases, with 15 bases between them. Looked up from germline, CDR1 is SGHTA and CDR2 is FQGNSA. The CDR3 loop is CATQLGVGNQPQHF. CDR3 sequence (DNA): TGTGCCACCCAGCTTGGGGTGGGCAATCAGCCCCAGCATTTT.

The chain combines TRBV5-1 with TRBJ2-7; no clear D. CDR1 and CDR2 from the germline V gene are SGHRS and YFSETQ. V lost 6 bases to trimming and J lost 2 bases, with 15 bases between them. The CDR3 runs to 14 residues. DNA for the CDR3: TGCGCCAGCAAGAACCTACCCTCCACCTACGAGCAGTACTTC. This codes for CASKNLPSTYEQYF.

The chain carries TRBV6-1 and TRBJ1-6, with D possibly TRBD1 on 5 matching bases. The CDR3 extends over 14 amino acids. V shed 5 bases and J shed 9 bases, with 14 bases lying between them. The germline V gene has CDR1 MNHNS and CDR2 SASEGT. CDR3 in amino acids: CASSNRDQGSPLHF. The CDR3 nucleotides read TGTGCCAGCAGTAACCGGGACCAAGGTTCACCCCTCCACTTT.

This clonotype was found many times. The chain recombines TRBV28 with TRBJ2-3; TRBD2 agrees at 10 bases. Germline V lookup: CDR1 MDHEN, CDR2 SYDVKM. The length of the CDR3 is 17 residues. Trimming at V came to 5 bases and at J to 6 bases, leaving 14 bases not matched to a gene. The CDR3: CASSPTPLAGDGDTQYF. Here the CDR3 DNA reads TGTGCCAGCAGTCCTACCCCCCTAGCGGGAGATGGGGATACGCAGTATTTT.

In its sample, this clonotype was seen many times. The chain uses TRBV20-1 and TRBJ1-1; no definite D call. The V end was cut by 2 bases, the J end by 1 base, with 11 bases between. This CDR3 contains 14 residues. Germline-derived CDR1 and CDR2 are DFQATT and SNEGSKA (reference sequence). CDR3 sequence reads: CSARRSFWNTEAFF. The CDR3, as DNA: TGCAGTGCTAGACGGAGTTTTTGGAACACTGAAGCTTTCTTT.

This clonotype showed up many times. The chain couples TRBV5-1 to TRBJ2-1, with TRBD1 matching over 8 bases. V gave up 0 bases and J gave up 0 bases; unmatched junction bases: 2. The CDR3 is 16 amino acids. The germline V gene encodes CDR1 SGHRS and CDR2 YFSETQ. Here the CDR3 DNA reads TGCGCCAGCAGCTTGGGACAGGGGAGCTCCTACAATGAGCAGTTCTTC. This encodes CASSLGQGSSYNEQFF.

This clonotype was seen ten or more times. The CDR3 reads CAPGLAGAGTDTQYF. DNA of the CDR3: TGTGCCCCGGGACTAGCGGGAGCCGGCACAGATACGCAGTATTTT. The chain recombines TRBV10-3 with TRBJ2-3; 14 bases fit TRBD2. The trim removed 11 bases at V and 1 base at J, leaving 5 bases unmatched. This CDR3 has 15 residues. Germline values: CDR1 ENHRY, CDR2 SYGVKD.

The chain joins TRBV12-3 or TRBV12-4 to TRBJ2-7; 12 bases fit TRBD2. Trimming took 4 bases from V and 7 from J; bases not matched to a gene: 8. The CDR3 is made up of 15 amino acids. CDR3 loop: CASSSPGLAGREQYF. CDR3 nucleotides: TGTGCCAGCAGTTCGCCCGGACTAGCGGGAAGGGAGCAGTACTTC.